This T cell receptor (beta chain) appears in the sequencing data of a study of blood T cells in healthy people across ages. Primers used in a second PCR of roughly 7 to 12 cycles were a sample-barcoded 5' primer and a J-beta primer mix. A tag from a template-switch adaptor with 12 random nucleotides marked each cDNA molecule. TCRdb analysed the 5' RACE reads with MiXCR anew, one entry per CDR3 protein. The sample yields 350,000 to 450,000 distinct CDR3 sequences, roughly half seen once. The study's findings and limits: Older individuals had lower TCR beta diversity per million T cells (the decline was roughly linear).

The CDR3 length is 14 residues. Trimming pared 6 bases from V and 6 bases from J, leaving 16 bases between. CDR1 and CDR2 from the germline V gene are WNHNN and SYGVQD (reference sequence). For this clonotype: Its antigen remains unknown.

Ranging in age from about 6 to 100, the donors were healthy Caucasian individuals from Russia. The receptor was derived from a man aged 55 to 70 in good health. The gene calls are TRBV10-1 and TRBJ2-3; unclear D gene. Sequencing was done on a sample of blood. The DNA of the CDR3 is TGCGCCAGCAGCGGGCCCAATATTCGGGATACGCAGTATTTT. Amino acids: CASSGPNIRDTQYF.